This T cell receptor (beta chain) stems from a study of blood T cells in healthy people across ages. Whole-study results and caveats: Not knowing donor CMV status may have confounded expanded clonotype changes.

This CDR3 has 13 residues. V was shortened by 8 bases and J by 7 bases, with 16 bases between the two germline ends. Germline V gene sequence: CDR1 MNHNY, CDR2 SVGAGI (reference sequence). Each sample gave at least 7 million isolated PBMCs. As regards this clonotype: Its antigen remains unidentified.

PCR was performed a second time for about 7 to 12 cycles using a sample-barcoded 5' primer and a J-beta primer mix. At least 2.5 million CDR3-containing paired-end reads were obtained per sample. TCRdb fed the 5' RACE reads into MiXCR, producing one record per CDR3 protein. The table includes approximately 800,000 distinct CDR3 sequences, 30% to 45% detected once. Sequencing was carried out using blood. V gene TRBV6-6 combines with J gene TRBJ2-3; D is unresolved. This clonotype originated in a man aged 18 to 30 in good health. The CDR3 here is CASGPNDLNTQYF. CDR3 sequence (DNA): TGTGCCAGCGGACCAAACGACCTTAATACGCAGTATTTT.